Listed here is a single TCR beta chain. Its target is not known. PCR was performed using 60 Vbeta and 13 Jbeta primers. Method: immunoSEQ multiplex PCR; TCRdb's copy keeps in-frame clones and lacks some. In the table there are 130,000 to 150,000 clones, 75% to 85% of which are singletons. Healthy individuals who donated bone marrow served as the donors. The data belong to a study of cytomegalovirus exposure and HLA in healthy donors. The study's findings and limits: High sensitivity and specificity were reportedly achieved when the classifier diagnosed cytomegalovirus status. There were some public TCRs occurring in many donors, but most TCR sequences were rare.

Germline CDR1 and CDR2: SGHTA and FQGNSA. CDR3 length equals 16 residues. V lost 1 base to trimming and J lost 2 bases, with 15 bases between them. The chain is built from TRBV7-2 and TRBJ2-7; possibly TRBD2 for D (6 bases). The clonotype comes from a female donor in good health and CMV-seronegative. Material for sequencing was PBMCs. CDR3 residues: CASSLGGGGAAYEQYF. The CDR3 DNA sequence: TGTGCCAGCAGCTTAGGGGGTGGCGGGGCCGCCTACGAGCAGTACTTC.